This T cell receptor beta chain was captured in a study of T cell responses to AZD1222 COVID-19 vaccine. Turning to the study itself: Pooling of second doses given at about 4 or about 12 weeks was done.

Study outcomes and limitations: The repertoires were collected only after the peak T cell response.

Concerning this clone itself: The antigen remains undetermined.

From germline, CDR1 is SEHNR and CDR2 FQNEAQ (reference sequence). V was trimmed by 3 bases and J by 4 bases, leaving 9 bases between them. This CDR3 spans 13 amino acids. Assay used: immunoSEQ multiplex PCR; TCRdb lists only in-frame clones, some missing. The sample shows tens of thousands of clones, less than 90% of them seen only once. V gene TRBV7-9 combines with J gene TRBJ1-2; D call uncertain. This TCR was recovered from an adult in good health. The material was peripheral blood, obtained on day 0 of AZD1222 vaccination. The CDR3 DNA follows: TGTGCCAGCAGCTTGGACGAGTTCTATGGCTACACCTTC. Translation: CASSLDEFYGYTF.